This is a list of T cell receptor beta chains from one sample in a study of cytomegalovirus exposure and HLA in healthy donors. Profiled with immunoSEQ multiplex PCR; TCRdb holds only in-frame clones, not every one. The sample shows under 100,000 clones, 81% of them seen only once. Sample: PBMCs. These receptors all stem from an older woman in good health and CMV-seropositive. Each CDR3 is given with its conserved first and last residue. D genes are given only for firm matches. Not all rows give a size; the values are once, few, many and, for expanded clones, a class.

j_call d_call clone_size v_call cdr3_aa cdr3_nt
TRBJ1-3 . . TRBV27 CASSRRRGSSSGNTIYF TGTGCCAGCAGTCGCAGGAGGGGCAGTAGCTCTGGAAACACCATATATTTT
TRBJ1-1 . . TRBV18 CASSPGGAYTEAFF TGTGCCAGCTCACCGGGGGGGGCTTACACTGAAGCTTTCTTT
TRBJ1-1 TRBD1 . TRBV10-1 CASSESGLRDRENTEAFF TGCGCCAGCAGTGAGTCGGGACTGCGCGACAGGGAAAACACTGAAGCTTTCTTT
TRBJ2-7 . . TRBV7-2 CASSLVWEVSPSYEQYF TGTGCCAGCAGCTTGGTTTGGGAGGTCTCCCCCTCCTACGAGCAGTACTTC
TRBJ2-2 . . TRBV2 CASKTGFTGELFF TGTGCCAGCAAAACAGGGTTTACCGGGGAGCTGTTTTTT
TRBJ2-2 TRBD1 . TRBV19 CASSMNLNRGINTGELFF TGTGCCAGTAGTATGAACCTAAACAGGGGGATTAACACCGGGGAGCTGTTTTTT
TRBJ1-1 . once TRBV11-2 CASSLSEVTAFF TGTGCCAGCAGCTTATCCGAGGTAACGGCTTTCTTT
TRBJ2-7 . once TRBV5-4 CASSRRGINSYEQYF TGTGCCAGCAGCCGCAGAGGGATTAACTCCTACGAGCAGTACTTC
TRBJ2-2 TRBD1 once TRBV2 CASVKGQQTGELFF TGTGCCAGCGTGAAGGGACAGCAGACCGGGGAGCTGTTTTTT
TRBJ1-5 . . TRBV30 CAWSVSGTYPQPQHF TGTGCCTGGAGTGTATCCGGGACATATCCTCAGCCCCAGCATTTT
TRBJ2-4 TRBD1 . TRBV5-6 CASSFLRTGTGGNIQYF TGTGCCAGCAGTTTTCTCAGAACCGGGACAGGGGGAAACATTCAGTACTTC
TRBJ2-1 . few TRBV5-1 CASSWGGAEQFF TGCGCCAGCAGCTGGGGGGGGGCCGAGCAGTTCTTC
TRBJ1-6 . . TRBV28 CASSFGAPYNSPLHF TGTGCCAGCAGCTTTGGGGCACCGTATAATTCACCCCTCCACTTT
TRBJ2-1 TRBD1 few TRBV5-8 CASTDRVGRNNEQFF TGTGCCAGCACTGACAGGGTTGGACGTAACAATGAGCAGTTCTTC
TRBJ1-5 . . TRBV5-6 CASSLFLGSNQPQHF TGTGCCAGCAGCTTGTTTCTGGGCAGCAATCAGCCCCAGCATTTT
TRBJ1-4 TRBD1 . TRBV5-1 CASSSQGATNEKLFF TGCGCCAGCAGCTCTCAGGGGGCGACTAATGAAAAACTGTTTTTT
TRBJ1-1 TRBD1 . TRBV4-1 CASSQAGGLTGITEAFF TGCGCCAGCAGCCAAGCAGGAGGATTGACAGGGATCACTGAAGCTTTCTTT
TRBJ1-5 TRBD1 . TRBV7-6 CASSLDPPGQGLQPQHF TGTGCCAGCAGCTTAGACCCCCCGGGACAGGGGTTGCAGCCCCAGCATTTT
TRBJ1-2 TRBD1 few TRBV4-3 CASSQGGQGGYGYTF TGCGCCAGCAGCCAAGGCGGACAGGGTGGCTATGGCTACACCTTC
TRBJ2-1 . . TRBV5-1 CASSPGFLNEQFF TGCGCCAGCAGCCCCGGTTTTCTCAATGAGCAGTTCTTC
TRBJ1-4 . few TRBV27 CASSSQGFYEKLFF TGTGCCAGCAGTTCACAGGGATTTTATGAAAAACTGTTTTTT
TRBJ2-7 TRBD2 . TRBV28 CASSLSGGAYEQYF TGTGCCAGCAGTTTATCGGGGGGTGCCTACGAGCAGTACTTC
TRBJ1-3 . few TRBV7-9 CASADVSGNTIYF TGTGCCAGTGCGGATGTGAGTGGAAACACCATATATTTT
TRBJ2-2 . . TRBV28 CASSYGNTGELFF TGTGCCAGCAGCTACGGGAACACCGGGGAGCTGTTTTTT
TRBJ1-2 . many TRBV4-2 CASRATQNYGYTF TGTGCCAGCAGGGCGACACAGAACTATGGCTACACCTTC
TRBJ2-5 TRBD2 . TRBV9 CASSVSPLAGGQETQYF TGTGCCAGCAGCGTCAGTCCTCTAGCGGGAGGGCAAGAGACCCAGTACTTC
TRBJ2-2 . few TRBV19 CASSLGRDNTGELFF TGTGCCAGTAGTCTAGGGCGGGATAACACCGGGGAGCTGTTTTTT
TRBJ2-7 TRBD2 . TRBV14 CASSPGGPYEQYF TGTGCCAGCAGCCCGGGAGGCCCCTACGAGCAGTACTTC
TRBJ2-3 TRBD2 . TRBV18 CASSPKREGPQTDTQYF TGTGCCAGCTCACCAAAGCGGGAGGGCCCCCAGACAGATACGCAGTATTTT
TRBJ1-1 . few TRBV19 CASSISGQGITEAFF TGTGCCAGTAGTATATCGGGGCAGGGGATAACTGAAGCTTTCTTT
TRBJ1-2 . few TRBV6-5 CASSHIGTGIDGYTF TGTGCCAGCAGTCATATAGGCACAGGGATTGATGGCTACACCTTC
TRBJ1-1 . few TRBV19 CASSIRAGQTGTEAFF TGTGCCAGTAGTATCCGGGCAGGTCAAACGGGGACTGAAGCTTTCTTT
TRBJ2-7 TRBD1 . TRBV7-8 CASSRTGVYEQYF TGTGCCAGCAGCCGGACAGGAGTTTACGAGCAGTACTTC
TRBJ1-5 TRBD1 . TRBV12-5 CASGRDRGNQPQHF TGTGCTAGTGGACGTGACAGGGGCAATCAGCCCCAGCATTTT
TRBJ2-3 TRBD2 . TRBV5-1 CASMKGVGGGASTDTQYF TGCGCCAGCATGAAAGGGGTCGGCGGGGGGGCTAGCACAGATACGCAGTATTTT
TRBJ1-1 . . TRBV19 CASSKGQNTEAFF TGTGCCAGTAGTAAAGGACAGAACACTGAAGCTTTCTTT
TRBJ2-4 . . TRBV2 CASSDPRDENIQYF TGTGCCAGCAGTGACCCCCGCGATGAAAACATTCAGTACTTC
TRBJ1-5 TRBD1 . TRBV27 CASSRRGGMSLSNQPQHF TGTGCCAGCAGTCGACGAGGGGGCATGAGTCTTAGCAATCAGCCCCAGCATTTT
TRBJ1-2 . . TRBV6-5 CASRPQALYGYTF TGTGCCAGCAGACCACAGGCCCTATATGGCTACACCTTC
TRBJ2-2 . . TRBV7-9 CASSPISDGELFF TGTGCCAGCAGCCCTATAAGCGACGGGGAGCTATTTTTT
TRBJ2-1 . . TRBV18 CASSPPAGDPYNEQFF TGTGCCAGCTCACCACCGGCAGGGGATCCCTACAATGAGCAGTTCTTC